This T cell receptor beta chain was recovered during a study of immune evolution from preneoplasia to lung adenocarcinoma (dated by TCRdb to the early 2020s). Background for the entire study: HLA loss of heterozygosity was seen in approximately 6.7%, 15% and 36% of AIS, MIA and ADC lesions, and in no AAH lesions. Resected precursor lesions (AAH, AIS, MIA) and invasive adenocarcinomas were each compared against paired morphologically normal lung tissue. POLYSOLVER was used to infer Class I HLA alleles from exome data, while LOHHLA was used to detect allele-specific HLA loss. The immune data were integrated with whole exome sequencing and methylation data from the same cohort of nodules. The overall cohort was made up of fewer than 70 patients with pulmonary nodules who had surgical resection. According to the study, over a hundred samples were used for TCR sequencing. TCR sequencing data were obtained from around 51 patients. The study combined immune gene expression, TCR sequencing and multiplex immunofluorescence to profile immune contexture across lung adenocarcinoma precursors and invasive adenocarcinoma. The sample size depended on which specimens were available, not on a prior power calculation.

Spanning cysteine to phenylalanine, the CDR3 consists of 12 amino acids. Only the CDR3 DNA is retained, 36 bases long and in frame from the first base. V is pared back by 8 bases and J by 5 bases, with 13 bases lying between the germline termini. Based on the germline V gene (reference sequence), the CDR1 and CDR2 sequences are GTSNPN and SVGIG. As to this clone: The antigen it recognizes is unknown. No much larger clone exists at a distance of one base, and base qualities are not known.

Patients underwent resection in Japan or China between about 2013 and 2018. Histologic diagnosis of each case was confirmed independently by two lung cancer pathologists on H&E slides. Macro-dissection after pathologic assessment enriched premalignant or tumor cells for nucleic acid extraction. FFPE tissue was used for DNA isolation with the AllPrep DNA/RNA FFPE Kit. Broader findings and caveats from the paper: The highest T cell clonality was observed in KRAS-mutant nodules compared with EGFR-mutant or double wild-type lesions. Normal lung had the highest top T cell clone frequencies, which appeared to decline progressively from AAH through AIS, MIA and invasive adenocarcinoma. Clonality was highest in normal lung, while later-stage lesions appeared to have lower clonality but higher T cell density and diversity. The findings rested on association rather than direct causation, and larger cohorts with long-term follow-up and longitudinal biopsies were considered necessary. Because all patients were from Japan and China, applicability to Western populations was uncertain.

Using the immunoSEQ hsTCRbeta Kit, TCR beta CDR3 regions were sequenced from DNA. The authors' pipeline ran thus. The ImmunoSEQ Analyzer was used to analyse the TCR sequencing data. T cell clonality was calculated on productive rearrangements as 1 minus Pielou's evenness. To measure T cell diversity, the inverse Simpson index was applied to productive templates. T cell density was defined as TCR beta template counts normalized to usable DNA, with usable DNA estimated by amplifying and sequencing housekeeping genes. Two-sided Kruskal-Wallis tests were used to compare TCR metrics between histologic stages. As stored in TCRdb, this immuneACCESS dataset retains in-frame rearrangements with V and J assigned. A fraction of the clones does not appear; measured against another copy, unresolved V genes explain less than half of the discrepancy, and the remainder lacks a known reason. V and J calls and clone size come straight from that table; D and trimming were deduced from the DNA. The sample table records 3,000 or so clones; roughly nine tenths of these occur just once. The top ten hold about 4.5% of the sample.

The sequenced sample was FFPE invasive lung adenocarcinoma tissue. What the cell subset or site label conveys for this sample: frankly invasive lung adenocarcinoma (ADC). The receptor chain draws on TRBV30 and TRBJ1-3; the D gene is possibly TRBD1, with 5 bases matching. This TCR derives from a person between 70 and 80 years old with invasive lung adenocarcinoma. The CDR3 protein is CAQGQGRNTIYF. The bases read TGTGCCCAAGGACAAGGACGAAACACCATATATTTT.